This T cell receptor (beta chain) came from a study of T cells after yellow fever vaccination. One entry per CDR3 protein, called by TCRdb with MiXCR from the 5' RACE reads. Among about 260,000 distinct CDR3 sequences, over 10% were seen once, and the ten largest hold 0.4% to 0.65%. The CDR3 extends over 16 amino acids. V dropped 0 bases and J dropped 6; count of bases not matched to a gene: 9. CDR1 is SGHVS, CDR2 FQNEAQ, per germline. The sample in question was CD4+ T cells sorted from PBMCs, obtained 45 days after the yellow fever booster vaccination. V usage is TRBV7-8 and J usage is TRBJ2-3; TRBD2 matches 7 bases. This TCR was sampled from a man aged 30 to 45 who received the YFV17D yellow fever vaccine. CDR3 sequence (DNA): TGTGCCAGCAGCTTAGCGCCGGCGGGAGTCCTCGATACGCAGTATTTT. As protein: CASSLAPAGVLDTQYF. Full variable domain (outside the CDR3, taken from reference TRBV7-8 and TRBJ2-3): GAGVSQSPRYKVAKRGQDVALRCDPISGHVSLFWYQQALGQGPEFLTYFQNEAQLDKSGLPSDRFFAERPEGSVSTLKIQRTQQEDSAVYLCASSLAPAGVLDTQYFGPGTRLTVL.